Following are 14 T cell receptor beta chains from one sample sequenced in a study of early T cells in non-severe SARS-CoV-2 infection. MiXCR, run by TCRdb on the 5' RACE reads, gives a single entry per CDR3 protein. The sample lists roughly 52,000 distinct CDR3 sequences, 6.5% to 7.5% seen once, with roughly 5% in the top ten. Sequences were derived from whole blood, sampled at baseline. These TCRs come from an adult who was a healthcare worker with PCR-confirmed SARS-CoV-2 infection or an uninfected control (not recorded which).

The genes are TRBV7-2 and TRBJ2-1; D remains unclear. Germline V CDR1 and CDR2: SGHTA, FQGNSA. Trimming cost V 5 bases and J 10 bases, with 18 bases left between them. The CDR3 is 14 residues long. The CDR3 is CASSPNLARGEQFF. The CDR3 coding sequence is TGTGCCAGCAGCCCGAACCTGGCCCGCGGCGAGCAGTTCTTC.

There are a few counts of this clonotype. The rearrangement links TRBV19 to TRBJ1-3, with no clear D. This CDR3 is 14 amino acids long. The germline CDR1 and CDR2 sequences are LNHDA and SQIVND (reference sequence). V was trimmed by 11 bases and J by 3 bases, leaving 17 bases between them. Here the CDR3 DNA reads TGTGCCGCGCGGTCCAACCACTTTGGAAACACCATATATTTT. Its protein product is CAARSNHFGNTIYF. The complete variable domain, with remaining parts taken from reference TRBV19 and TRBJ1-3, reads DGGITQSPKYLFRKEGQNVTLSCEQNLNHDAMYWYRQDPGQGLRLIYYSQIVNDFQKGDIAEGYSVSREKKESFPLTVTSAQKNPTAFYLCAARSNHFGNTIYFGEGSWLTVV.

J is TRBJ2-5 and V is TRBV30; perhaps TRBD2 as D (5 bases). This CDR3 comprises 12 residues. With 3 bases removed from V and 5 bases from J, the gap between germline ends came to 10 bases. Germline V gene data show CDR1 as GTSNPN and CDR2 as SVGIG (reference sequence). In DNA form, the CDR3 reads TGTGCCTGGAGCCCCCAGCGGGAGACCCAGTACTTC. Protein product: CAWSPQRETQYF.

Many counts were recorded for this clonotype. The V call is TRBV27, the J call TRBJ1-6; no firm D call. V was clipped by 5 bases and J by 7 bases, with 12 bases between them. The germline V gene encodes CDR1 MNHEY and CDR2 SMNVEV (reference sequence). The CDR3 totals 14 residues. The CDR3 DNA sequence: TGTGCCAGCAGTCTACTGATAAAGAATTCACCCCTCCACTTT. Its translation is CASSLLIKNSPLHF.

The sample holds a few counts of this clonotype. The chain uses TRBV20-1 and TRBJ2-7, with D possibly matching TRBD2 (7 bases). In germline, CDR1 is DFQATT, CDR2 SNEGSKA (reference sequence). V lost 1 base, J lost 4 bases, and 11 bases lay in between. CDR3 size: 13 residues. The CDR3 reads CSARGRGAYEQYF. CDR3 nucleotides: TGCAGTGCTAGAGGCCGGGGGGCGTACGAGCAGTACTTC.

This clonotype was observed a few times. The V call is TRBV7-2, the J call TRBJ2-4; D not certain. This CDR3 is built from 12 residues. The ends were cut back, 4 bases at V and 9 bases at J, with 10 bases in the middle. Germline-derived CDR1 and CDR2 are SGHTA and FQGNSA. The DNA for the CDR3 is TGTGCCAGCAGCTCCTGGAAGCTCATTCAGTACTTC. Protein: CASSSWKLIQYF.

This clonotype was observed at least ten times. This sequence joins TRBV20-1 and TRBJ2-1; D is unclear. The V end lost 6 bases, the J end lost 7 bases, and 13 bases lay between the germline ends. The CDR3 consists of 12 residues. Per the germline V gene, CDR1 is DFQATT and CDR2 is SNEGSKA (reference sequence). The CDR3 DNA is TGCAGTGCAGAGACTGAACCGAATGAGCAGTTCTTC. Residues: CSAETEPNEQFF.

This clonotype was detected only a few times. The chain couples TRBV25-1 to TRBJ2-3; 8 nucleotides line up with TRBD2. The CDR3 length is 16 residues. Germline assignment: CDR1 MGHDK and CDR2 SYGVNS. V lost 4 bases and J lost 3; bases outside the gene matches: 9. Written as DNA, the CDR3 is TGTGCCAGCAGTGCCAGGAGGGGACTAGGGACAGATACGCAGTATTTT. Translating gives CASSARRGLGTDTQYF.

A remark on this clonotype: With a much larger clone just one base away, this may be a read error. The chain joins TRBV20-1 to TRBJ2-3, with a weak D call TRBD1 (6 bases). This CDR3 contains 13 residues. Germline V gene lookup returns CDR1 DFQATT and CDR2 SNEGSKA (reference sequence). Trimming stripped 3 bases from V and 2 bases from J, with 9 bases between. The CDR3: CSASPGDTDTQYF. CDR3 DNA: TGCAGTGCTAGTCCAGGGGACACAGATACGCAGTATTTT.

V usage is TRBV27 and J usage is TRBJ2-6; D possibly uses TRBD1 or TRBD2 (5 bases each). CDR1 is MNHEY and CDR2 is SMNVEV in the germline V gene (reference sequence). CDR3 length equals 15 residues. V shed 3 bases and J shed 2 bases, with 8 bases lying between them. In DNA, the CDR3 is TGTGCCAGCAGTTTTGGGGGTGCTGGGGCCAACGTCCTGACTTTC. Protein product: CASSFGGAGANVLTF.

This clonotype was counted between two and nine times. This chain uses TRBV29-1 with TRBJ2-5; tentatively, D is TRBD1 (5 bases). The V gene lost 0 bases and the J gene lost 3 bases, with 11 bases spanning the gap. Per germline, CDR1 SQVTM and CDR2 ANQGSEA. The CDR3 loop spans 14 amino acids. CDR3 protein: CSVEDRAGKETQYF. The CDR3 DNA reads as TGCAGCGTTGAAGATAGGGCAGGGAAAGAGACCCAGTACTTC.

In this sample, this clonotype turned up a few times. The V gene is TRBV5-4, the J gene TRBJ2-7; D might be TRBD1 (6 bases). The CDR3 has 14 residues. Germline-derived CDR1 and CDR2 are SGHNT and YYREEE (reference sequence). Trimming removed 0 bases at V and 0 bases at J, with 7 bases between. In nucleotides, the CDR3 is TGTGCCAGCAGCTTGGGGGGGCCCTCCTACGAGCAGTACTTC. It encodes CASSLGGPSYEQYF.

This clonotype has at least ten counts. V and J are TRBV10-3 and TRBJ2-3; a possible D gene is TRBD2 (6 bases). V lost 6 bases and J 2 bases, leaving 12 bases between the germline ends. From germline, CDR1 is ENHRY and CDR2 SYGVKD. The CDR3 totals 14 residues. CDR3: CAISRGRDTDTQYF. The CDR3 region has the DNA TGTGCCATCAGCCGGGGGAGAGACACAGATACGCAGTATTTT.

This clonotype was seen at least ten times. The V gene is TRBV4-3, the J gene TRBJ2-1; D possibly corresponds to TRBD1 (5 bases). Deletions cut 0 bases from V and 2 bases from J, with 14 bases between. The CDR3 is 17 amino acids. The germline CDR1 and CDR2 sequences are LGHNA and YSLEER. This CDR3 is CASSQDIGVGAYNEQFF. The CDR3 DNA reads as TGCGCCAGCAGCCAAGATATCGGTGTAGGGGCCTACAATGAGCAGTTCTTC.